These 27 T cell receptor beta chains were all obtained from the same sample, sequenced in a study of blood T cells in healthy people across ages. A second PCR, run for about 7 to 11 cycles, used a sample-barcoded 5' primer plus a J-beta primer mix. TCRdb re-derived calls from the 5' RACE reads in MiXCR, one entry per CDR3 protein. The table lists roughly 730,000 distinct CDR3 sequences, 56% of them singletons. The sequencing sample was made of blood. These TCRs come from a man in his forties or fifties in good health.

The chain employs TRBV9 and TRBJ2-3; the D gene is possibly TRBD2 (6 bases). This CDR3 comprises 18 residues. Germline V CDR1 and CDR2: SGDLS, YYNGEE. The ends were cut back, 2 bases at V and 3 bases at J, with 22 bases in the middle. This CDR3 reads CASSVRDASARQTDTQYF. The CDR3 bases are TGTGCCAGCAGCGTGCGGGACGCCTCGGCTCGTCAAACAGATACGCAGTATTTT.

The V gene is TRBV5-1, the J gene TRBJ2-4, with TRBD2 identical over 13 bases. The CDR3 contains 19 residues. From germline, CDR1 is SGHRS and CDR2 YFSETQ. The ends lost 4 bases at V and 1 base at J; junction bases unmatched: 11. As DNA, the CDR3 is TGCGCCAGCAGCGTGACAGGACTAGCGGGGGAATGGGCCAAAAACATTCAGTACTTC. This encodes CASSVTGLAGEWAKNIQYF.

V usage is TRBV6-5 and J usage is TRBJ1-6; D is ambiguous. V lost 2 bases, J lost 10 bases, and 9 bases lay in between. Per the germline V gene, CDR1 is MNHEY and CDR2 is SVGAGI. This CDR3 contains 13 residues. The CDR3 region has the DNA TGTGCCAGCAGTTACGGGGAAAACTCACCCCTCCACTTT. Translation gives CASSYGENSPLHF.

This sequence joins TRBV7-2 and TRBJ2-1, with a possible D match to TRBD1 (5 bases). The CDR3 is 15 residues long. Trimming removed 0 bases at V and 5 bases at J, with 11 bases between. In germline, CDR1 is SGHTA, CDR2 FQGNSA. In DNA form, the CDR3 reads TGTGCCAGCAGCTTAGCTTTGGGGCAGCACAATGAGCAGTTCTTC. Encoded protein: CASSLALGQHNEQFF.

The CDR3 DNA reads TGCGCCAGCAGCCAAGAAGTCGGACTATACAATGAGCAGTACTTC. It is translated as CASSQEVGLYNEQYF. The gene calls are TRBV4-3 and TRBJ2-7, with D possibly TRBD2 on 6 matching bases. This CDR3 comprises 15 residues. Germline lookup yields CDR1 LGHNA and CDR2 YSLEER. Trimming stripped 0 bases from V and 7 bases from J, with 16 bases between.

The chain employs TRBV5-1 and TRBJ2-3, with 10 bases lining up with TRBD1. J gave up 0 bases and V 4 bases, and 5 bases lay outside the gene matches. The germline V gene encodes CDR1 SGHRS and CDR2 YFSETQ. The CDR3 consists of 16 residues. The CDR3 sequence is CASSPRQGASTDTQYF. The CDR3 coding sequence is TGCGCCAGCAGCCCCAGACAGGGGGCTAGCACAGATACGCAGTATTTT.

CDR3 protein: CASSNPGGETQYF. CDR3 DNA: TGTGCCAGCAGCAACCCCGGGGGGGAGACCCAGTACTTC. The chain couples TRBV7-2 to TRBJ2-5, with TRBD2 matching over 7 bases. In germline, CDR1 is SGHTA, CDR2 FQGNSA. The CDR3 is made up of 13 amino acids. V shed 5 bases and J 5 bases; nucleotides not matched to a gene: 5.

The chain couples TRBV27 to TRBJ1-4; D is ambiguous. The CDR3 contains 15 residues. Trimming stripped 3 bases from V and 8 bases from J, with 16 bases between. The V gene's germline CDR1 is MNHEY and CDR2 SMNVEV (reference sequence). The CDR3 here is CASSFFLATSEKLFF. DNA for the CDR3: TGTGCCAGCAGTTTTTTTCTAGCAACCTCCGAAAAACTGTTTTTT.

The chain is built from TRBV12-3 or TRBV12-4 and TRBJ2-2; D is uncertain. V gave up 5 bases and J gave up 5 bases, with 12 bases separating them. The CDR3 covers 14 residues. The CDR3: CASSPPLGTGELFF. The CDR3 DNA is TGTGCCAGCAGTCCCCCTCTGGGGACCGGGGAGCTGTTTTTT.

The chain has TRBV5-1 and TRBJ2-7; D gene unclear. Trimming took off 4 bases at V and 10 bases at J, with 21 bases between the two ends. The CDR3 covers 14 residues. In germline, CDR1 is SGHRS, CDR2 YFSETQ. DNA for the CDR3: TGCGCCAGCAGCGTGGCGGTTGAACAAGAGATCCAGTACTTC. It yields the protein CASSVAVEQEIQYF.

This clonotype was seen more than once but under ten times. This chain uses TRBV28 with TRBJ2-5; D could derive from TRBD1 or TRBD2 (6 bases each). The V gene's germline CDR1 is MDHEN and CDR2 SYDVKM. Between the trimmed V and J ends, which lost 3 bases and 4 bases, there was a span of 15 bases. The CDR3 loop spans 15 amino acids. CDR3 nucleotides: TGTGCCAGCAGTTTTAGGGGGGCCCCGACAGAGACCCAGTACTTC. Its protein is CASSFRGAPTETQYF.

This clonotype was recorded once. The chain uses TRBV28 and TRBJ2-2, with D possibly TRBD1 on 5 matching bases. The ends were cut back, 6 bases at V and 2 bases at J, with 10 bases in the middle. CDR3 length: 14 residues. From germline, CDR1 is MDHEN and CDR2 SYDVKM. The CDR3 nucleotides read TGTGCCAGCAGGATCCAGGGTAACACCGGGGAGCTGTTTTTT. Amino acids: CASRIQGNTGELFF. The full variable domain, its missing parts supplied by reference TRBV28 and TRBJ2-2, is DVKVTQSSRYLVKRTGEKVFLECVQDMDHENMFWYRQDPGLGLRLIYFSYDVKMKEKGDIPEGYSVSREKKERFSLILESASTNQTSMYLCASRIQGNTGELFFGEGSRLTVL.

The chain links TRBV29-1 to TRBJ2-6; D ambiguous. The germline V gene has CDR1 SQVTM and CDR2 ANQGSEA. The germline V and J ends were trimmed by 2 bases and 0 bases, with 8 bases remaining between them. CDR3 length equals 15 residues. CDR3 protein: CSVEPFGSGANVLTF. Here the CDR3 DNA reads TGCAGCGTTGAACCTTTTGGCTCTGGGGCCAACGTCCTGACTTTC.

This rearrangement joins TRBV14 to TRBJ1-4; D ambiguous. Germline V gives CDR1 SGHDN, CDR2 FVKESK. With 1 base removed from V and 8 bases from J, the gap between germline ends came to 5 bases. The CDR3 totals 12 residues. CDR3 loop: CASSQVAEKLFF. CDR3 in DNA: TGTGCCAGCAGCCAAGTAGCCGAAAAACTGTTTTTT.

The chain couples TRBV7-2 to TRBJ1-2; the D is unclear. The ends were cut back, 2 bases at V and 5 bases at J, with 12 bases in the middle. CDR1 and CDR2 from the germline V gene are SGHTA and FQGNSA. There are 14 residues in the CDR3. The CDR3: CASSLRHGSYGYTF. The CDR3 DNA sequence: TGTGCCAGCAGCTTACGGCACGGCTCTTATGGCTACACCTTC.

This clonotype was detected once. V gene TRBV7-6 combines with J gene TRBJ1-2; D is unclear. The CDR3 loop spans 13 amino acids. Germline CDR1 SGHVS, CDR2 FNYEAQ. Trimming took off 1 base at V and 4 bases at J, with 7 bases between the two ends. CDR3 DNA sequence: TGTGCCAGCAGCTTAGTAGCGGGCTATGGCTACACCTTC. As protein: CASSLVAGYGYTF.

The rearrangement links TRBV2 to TRBJ1-1; 8 bases are shared with TRBD1. Germline V gene sequence: CDR1 SNHLY, CDR2 FYNNEI. With V trimmed by 4 bases and J by 3 bases, 7 bases remained unmatched. CDR3 length equals 15 residues. The CDR3 sequence is CASSGAGGAYTEAFF. As DNA, the CDR3 is TGTGCCAGCAGTGGGGCAGGGGGCGCGTACACTGAAGCTTTCTTT. The full variable domain, in which reference TRBV2 and TRBJ1-1 provide the parts outside the CDR3, is EPEVTQTPSHQVTQMGQEVILRCVPISNHLYFYWYRQILGQKVEFLVSFYNNEISEKSEIFDDQFSVERPDGSNFTLKIRSTKLEDSAMYFCASSGAGGAYTEAFFGQGTRLTVV.

The chain links TRBV10-3 to TRBJ1-2; D perhaps matches TRBD1 (6 bases). Looked up from germline, CDR1 is ENHRY and CDR2 is SYGVKD. Trimming shortened V by 10 bases and J by 2 bases, and 20 bases separated the two germline ends. The CDR3 totals 15 residues. CDR3: CASGQPPLRNYGYTF. Written as DNA, the CDR3 is TGTGCCAGTGGACAGCCCCCTCTTAGAAACTATGGCTACACCTTC.

There are a few counts of this clonotype. The rearrangement uses TRBV6-2 or TRBV6-3 and TRBJ2-7, with TRBD1 matching over 7 bases. V lost 5 bases and J lost 9; bases outside the gene matches: 7. CDR1 and CDR2 from the germline V gene are MNHEY and SVGEGT. There are 12 residues in the CDR3. CDR3 residues: CASSPSGGRQYF. The CDR3 DNA sequence: TGTGCCAGCAGTCCATCAGGGGGTCGGCAGTACTTC.

The V gene is TRBV20-1, the J gene TRBJ2-3, with 13 bases that match TRBD2. Germline CDR1 reads DFQATT; CDR2 reads SNEGSKA (reference sequence). V lost 5 bases, J lost 1 base, and 6 bases stayed unmatched. The CDR3 length is 16 residues. CDR3 sequence reads: CSAPELAGGRTDTQYF. In DNA form, the CDR3 reads TGCAGTGCTCCGGAACTAGCGGGAGGGCGCACAGATACGCAGTATTTT.

The chain links TRBV7-6 to TRBJ2-2; D uncertain. The V and J ends lost 1 base and 6 bases respectively, with 12 bases between them. Germline lookup yields CDR1 SGHVS and CDR2 FNYEAQ. The CDR3 is made up of 15 amino acids. The CDR3 spells CASSLGLISAGELFF. CDR3 DNA: TGTGCCAGCAGCTTAGGGCTGATCTCAGCCGGGGAGCTGTTTTTT.

The V and J genes are TRBV12-3 or TRBV12-4 and TRBJ2-3, with TRBD2 identical over 9 bases. The V and J ends lost 4 bases and 5 bases, in that order; junction bases with no gene match: 4. The CDR3 covers 14 residues. CDR3: CASSCGGAGDTQYF. The CDR3 nucleotides read TGTGCCAGCAGTTGCGGGGGGGCAGGAGATACGCAGTATTTT.

The chain recombines TRBV12-3 or TRBV12-4 with TRBJ1-5, with no clear D. The V end lost 3 bases, the J end lost 7 bases, and 10 bases lay between the germline ends. CDR3 length: 13 residues. The CDR3 DNA is TGTGCCAGCAGTTTCGGGGTAGAACAGCCCCAGCATTTT. Translating gives CASSFGVEQPQHF.

Concerning this clonotype: A read error is possible here, since a much larger clone lies one base away. The V gene is TRBV20-1, the J gene TRBJ2-5; 7 bases match TRBD1. The germline V gene encodes CDR1 DFQATT and CDR2 SNEGSKA (reference sequence). The CDR3 sequence is 14 residues long. Trimming at V came to 6 bases and at J to 5 bases, leaving 12 bases not matched to a gene. The CDR3 DNA follows: TGCAGTGCCAAGGACCCACAGGGGATGGAGACCCAGTACTTC. This codes for CSAKDPQGMETQYF.

This clonotype was counted only a few times. In nucleotides, the CDR3 is TGCGCCAGCAGCCAGCTGGAAGCGGGGCGCGACGAGCAGTACTTC. Encoded protein: CASSQLEAGRDEQYF. The V and J genes are TRBV4-1 and TRBJ2-4; the match to TRBD2 covers 7 bases. The end of the DNA aligns better with TRBJ2-7, so the J call may be wrong. This CDR3 is 15 amino acids long. Germline loops: CDR1 MGHRA, CDR2 YSYEKL.

The chain uses TRBV20-1 and TRBJ2-3, with 11 bases aligning to TRBD2. This CDR3 is 15 amino acids long. Germline loops: CDR1 DFQATT, CDR2 SNEGSKA (reference sequence). V shed 0 bases and J 4 bases; nucleotides not matched to a gene: 3. CDR3 sequence reads: CSARDLLAGADTQYF. CDR3 nucleotide sequence: TGCAGTGCTAGAGATCTACTAGCGGGAGCAGATACGCAGTATTTT.

The chain is built from TRBV2 and TRBJ1-2; tentatively, D is TRBD1 (5 bases). The CDR3 sequence is 13 residues long. V was trimmed by 0 bases and J by 5 bases, leaving 7 bases between them. Germline-derived CDR1 and CDR2 are SNHLY and FYNNEI. CDR3 bases: TGTGCCAGCAGTGAAGCGGGGCTTTATGGCTACACCTTC. Amino acid sequence: CASSEAGLYGYTF.